The sample holds many counts of the clone carrying this T cell receptor beta chain. Its cognate antigen is unknown. The V gene's germline CDR1 is SGHAT and CDR2 FQNNGV. The V gene lost 0 bases and the J gene lost 7 bases, with 10 bases spanning the gap. The length of the CDR3 is 14 residues. In the original processing: Clinicopathological groups supplied CDR3 differences that were used to build a distant-metastasis classifier for papillary thyroid cancer. With MiXCR, TCRdb reprocessed the PCR reads. TCRdb, not the original authors, processed these V and J calls. This sample has about 25,000 clones, with approximately 20% found just once. Each patient came to thyroid surgery without any prior treatment (of any kind). This entry comes from a study of metastatic and nonmetastatic thyroid tumors. Study-level background: Across peripheral blood and tumor or nodule tissue samples taken from malignant and benign thyroid patients, the repertoires were compared with one another. Study-wide findings and caveats: Versus benign nodules, malignant thyroid tumors reportedly had significantly higher TCR beta diversity, in blood and tumor.

The TCR sequence derives from a female donor with papillary thyroid cancer or a benign thyroid nodule (not recorded which). Some clones in this sample may be carry-over from other donors' samples. Sequencing was performed on blood. The chain carries TRBV11-2 and TRBJ2-4, with D tentatively TRBD1 (5 bases). The CDR3 loop is CASSLDRVGNIQYF. In nucleotides, the CDR3 is TGTGCCAGCAGCTTAGACAGGGTAGGGAACATTCAGTACTTC.